The 14 T cell receptor beta chains below all came from one sample that was sequenced in a study of cytomegalovirus exposure and HLA in healthy donors. Primers: 60 Vbeta forward and 13 Jbeta reverse. Clones were sequenced by immunoSEQ multiplex PCR, and TCRdb holds only the in-frame ones, with some missing. The repertoire table contains approximately 50,000 clones. What was sequenced was PBMCs. These TCRs come from a male donor in good health and CMV-seronegative.

This chain joins TRBV5-1 and TRBJ2-5, with D possibly matching TRBD2 (6 bases). CDR3 size: 16 residues. The germline V and J ends were trimmed by 4 bases and 2 bases, with 18 bases remaining between them. The germline V gene encodes CDR1 SGHRS and CDR2 YFSETQ. CDR3 loop: CASSPHGDWGQETQYF. CDR3 DNA sequence: TGCGCCAGCAGCCCTCACGGGGACTGGGGGCAAGAGACCCAGTACTTC.

The V gene is TRBV5-1, the J gene TRBJ2-7; TRBD2 matches at 14 bases. Trimming cost V 4 bases and J 2 bases; bases outside gene matches: 2. Germline lookup yields CDR1 SGHRS and CDR2 YFSETQ. The CDR3 covers 15 residues. This CDR3 is CASSLTSGGAYEQYF. CDR3 nucleotides: TGCGCCAGCAGCCTGACTAGCGGGGGGGCCTACGAGCAGTACTTC. Full variable domain (remainder filled in from reference TRBV5-1 and TRBJ2-7): KAGVTQTPRYLIKTRGQQVTLSCSPISGHRSVSWYQQTPGQGLQFLFEYFSETQRNKGNFPGRFSGRQFSNSRSEMNVSTLELGDSALYLCASSLTSGGAYEQYFGPGTRLTVT.

V is TRBV6-1 and J is TRBJ2-7; a weak D match, TRBD2 (5 bases). V dropped 4 bases and J dropped 2 bases, with 12 bases sitting between them. Germline V gene sequence: CDR1 MNHNS, CDR2 SASEGT. The CDR3 spans 14 residues. The CDR3 region is CASSVGGSAYEQYF. The CDR3 nucleotides read TGTGCCAGCAGTGTTGGTGGGAGCGCCTACGAGCAGTACTTC.

The J gene is TRBJ1-4, the V gene TRBV25-1; tentatively, D is TRBD1 (5 bases). From germline, CDR1 is MGHDK and CDR2 SYGVNS. The CDR3 has 15 amino acids. Trimming removed 4 bases at V and 0 bases at J, with 9 bases between. CDR3 sequence reads: CASSGGLPTNEKLFF. CDR3 DNA: TGTGCCAGCAGTGGGGGCCTTCCAACTAATGAAAAACTGTTTTTT.

V is TRBV6-6 and J is TRBJ1-5; 11 bases agree with TRBD1. Germline CDR1 reads MNHNY; CDR2 reads SVGAGI (reference sequence). There are 14 residues in the CDR3. The trim removed 4 bases at V and 6 bases at J, leaving 2 bases unmatched. CDR3 DNA sequence: TGTGCCAGCAGTTCGGACAGGGGGCGTCAGCCCCAGCATTTT. Its translation: CASSSDRGRQPQHF.

The chain links TRBV29-1 to TRBJ2-5; the D gene is possibly TRBD1 (6 bases). Trimming stripped 6 bases from V and 4 bases from J, with 30 bases between. Germline V CDR1 and CDR2: SQVTM, ANQGSEA. This CDR3 region has 18 residues. The CDR3, as DNA: TGCAGCGTCCCTGTGACCGATACGGGCCGGGACATCGGAGAGACCCAGTACTTC. Its protein product is CSVPVTDTGRDIGETQYF.

The chain employs TRBV29-1 and TRBJ2-1; 8 nucleotides line up with TRBD1. Germline CDR1 is SQVTM and CDR2 is ANQGSEA. This CDR3 is 13 amino acids long. The J segment lost 7 bases and the V segment lost 2 bases, leaving 4 bases of the junction unmatched. For the CDR3, the DNA is TGCAGCGTTGAAAGGACAGGGAGTAATGAGCAGTTCTTC. It encodes CSVERTGSNEQFF.

J is TRBJ2-7 and V is TRBV6-5; TRBD1 agrees at 11 bases. The germline V gene encodes CDR1 MNHEY and CDR2 SVGAGI. CDR3 length: 15 residues. The V and J ends lost 6 bases and 1 base, in that order; junction bases with no gene match: 5. CDR3 bases: TGTGCCAGCAGACCGGGACAGGGGGGATCCTACGAGCAGTACTTC. Protein product: CASRPGQGGSYEQYF.

The rearrangement uses TRBV7-9 and TRBJ2-5; TRBD1 might be the D (5 bases). The CDR3 contains 11 residues. V was cut by 11 bases and J by 3 bases, with 10 bases left in between. The germline CDR1 and CDR2 sequences are SEHNR and FQNEAQ (reference sequence). CDR3 nucleotide sequence: TGTGCCTGCAAAGGGGAAGAGACCCAGTACTTC. Translated, it gives CACKGEETQYF.

CDR3 nucleotides: TGTGCCAGCAGTGAAGGAGACAGGGGGCGTTTAGATACGCAGTATTTT. The encoded protein is CASSEGDRGRLDTQYF. The chain uses TRBV6-1 and TRBJ2-3, with TRBD1 matching 10 bases. Trimming cost V 1 base and J 5 bases; bases outside gene matches: 6. The germline V gene has CDR1 MNHNS and CDR2 SASEGT. The length of the CDR3 is 16 residues.

This chain joins TRBV2 and TRBJ1-5; 7 bases are a match to TRBD1. Germline assignment: CDR1 SNHLY and CDR2 FYNNEI. The CDR3 has 14 amino acids. The V gene end was trimmed by 6 bases and the J gene end by 1 base; junction bases not matched to a gene: 3. CDR3 nucleotides: TGTGCCAGCAGAGGGGACAGCAGCAATCAGCCCCAGCATTTT. Amino acids: CASRGDSSNQPQHF. Filled out from reference TRBV2 and TRBJ1-5, the complete variable domain reads EPEVTQTPSHQVTQMGQEVILRCVPISNHLYFYWYRQILGQKVEFLVSFYNNEISEKSEIFDDQFSVERPDGSNFTLKIRSTKLEDSAMYFCASRGDSSNQPQHFGDGTRLSIL.

V usage is TRBV7-9 and J usage is TRBJ2-5, with 10 bases lining up with TRBD2. Per germline, CDR1 SEHNR and CDR2 FQNEAQ (reference sequence). With V trimmed by 5 bases and J by 2 bases, 5 bases remained unmatched. The CDR3 sequence is 15 residues long. CDR3: CASSPPSGRQETQYF. Here the CDR3 DNA reads TGTGCCAGCAGCCCCCCTAGCGGGAGACAAGAGACCCAGTACTTC.

This chain connects TRBV29-1 to TRBJ1-1, with TRBD1 identical over 11 bases. J gave up 5 bases and V 5 bases, and 4 bases lay outside the gene matches. CDR1 is SQVTM, CDR2 ANQGSEA, per germline. The CDR3 loop spans 13 amino acids. CDR3 loop: CSVPGQGGTEAFF. The CDR3 coding sequence is TGCAGCGTTCCGGGACAGGGGGGTACTGAAGCTTTCTTT. The full variable domain, its missing parts supplied by reference TRBV29-1 and TRBJ1-1, is SAVISQKPSRDICQRGTSLTIQCQVDSQVTMMFWYRQQPGQSLTLIATANQGSEATYESGFVIDKFPISRPNLTFSTLTVSNMSPEDSSIYLCSVPGQGGTEAFFGQGTRLTVV.

The chain carries TRBV4-1 and TRBJ2-2, with TRBD1 matching 9 bases. Germline-derived CDR1 and CDR2 are MGHRA and YSYEKL. CDR3 length: 18 amino acids. Unmatched junction bases numbered 9, after V lost 4 bases and J lost 0 bases. The DNA of the CDR3 is TGCGCCAGCAGCCGCGGACCGGGACAGGGATCGAACACCGGGGAGCTGTTTTTT. As protein: CASSRGPGQGSNTGELFF.